The 9 T cell receptor beta chains given below trace back to one sample, sequenced in a study of post-analysis software for immune sequencing data (dated by TCRdb to 2013 to 2016). The research as a whole found: Roughly 5 TRBV segments, including TRBV5-6, TRBV5-1 and TRBV20-1, were significantly more frequent in patients than controls.

Receptor libraries were prepared by PCR. The sequencing machine was an Illumina HiSeq 2500. Unique molecular identifiers were incorporated into TCR beta cDNA libraries to reduce PCR and sequencing biases. TCRdb took the public reads, trimmed them with fastp at Q25, ran MiXCR for clone calling and kept in-frame beta chains. Rows with a matching CDR3 protein are joined into one entry that keeps the most common DNA and genes. The sample table holds about 400,000 distinct CDR3 sequences, of which roughly 36% were seen once. Around 15% of the sample lies in the top ten. Their target antigens are unknown. Specimen: blood. The receptors here all came from a girl under 18 with multiple sclerosis.

The V gene is TRBV20-1, the J gene TRBJ1-2; 7 bases match TRBD1. With V trimmed by 4 bases and J by 1 base, 6 bases remained unmatched. The CDR3 has 14 amino acids. Germline V gene sequence: CDR1 DFQATT, CDR2 SNEGSKA (reference sequence). CDR3 nucleotides: TGCAGTGCTACCGCGGGACAGCTTAACTATGGCTACACCTTC. Translating it yields CSATAGQLNYGYTF.

This chain links TRBV7-9 with TRBJ2-7; D ambiguous. The V gene's germline CDR1 is SEHNR and CDR2 FQNEAQ (reference sequence). Trimming removed 5 bases at V and 7 bases at J, with 6 bases between. This CDR3 spans 10 amino acids. The CDR3 loop is CASSPEEQYF. DNA for the CDR3: TGTGCCAGCAGCCCTGAGGAGCAGTACTTC.

This clonotype was observed a few times. The chain recombines TRBV9 with TRBJ1-2, with TRBD1 as a possible D gene (5 bases). Deletions cut 7 bases from V and 1 base from J, with 8 bases between. This CDR3 region has 12 residues. The germline V gene has CDR1 SGDLS and CDR2 YYNGEE. Written as DNA, the CDR3 is TGTGCCAGCGGGGGGTTTAACTATGGCTACACCTTC. This codes for CASGGFNYGYTF.

This clonotype was detected a few times. V gene TRBV20-1 combines with J gene TRBJ1-2; maybe TRBD1 (6 bases). CDR3 length: 16 amino acids. Germline V gene lookup returns CDR1 DFQATT and CDR2 SNEGSKA (reference sequence). Trimming took off 0 bases at V and 8 bases at J, with 22 bases between the two ends. In DNA, the CDR3 is TGCAGTGCTAGAGATATGGACGGCGGGGGGGGCGAAGGCTACACCTTC. It specifies CSARDMDGGGGEGYTF.

J is TRBJ2-3 and V is TRBV5-1; 9 bases map to TRBD2. The V segment lost 7 bases and the J segment 0 bases; nucleotides outside the gene matches: 6. The CDR3 spans 15 residues. The germline CDR1 and CDR2 sequences are SGHRS and YFSETQ. CDR3 bases: TGCGCCAGCTCCATTAGCGGGAGCAGCACAGATACGCAGTATTTT. Translation gives CASSISGSSTDTQYF.

V usage is TRBV29-1 and J usage is TRBJ1-2, with D perhaps matching TRBD1 (5 bases). The CDR3 is 13 amino acids. Germline V CDR1 and CDR2: SQVTM, ANQGSEA. V was pared by 0 bases and J by 3 bases, with 8 bases between. CDR3 sequence reads: CSVEDPGDYGYTF. The DNA for the CDR3 is TGCAGCGTTGAAGATCCGGGGGACTATGGCTACACCTTC.

CDR3 amino acids: CASSQDSIPKAFF. The CDR3 nucleotides are TGTGCCAGCAGCCAAGATTCCATTCCTAAAGCTTTCTTT. The V and J genes are TRBV3-1 and TRBJ1-1; D is unclear. CDR3 length equals 13 residues. CDR1 and CDR2 from the germline V gene are LGHDT and YNNKEL (reference sequence). Between the trimmed V and J ends, which lost 0 bases and 9 bases, there was a span of 11 bases.

In its sample, this clonotype was seen a few times. The chain uses TRBV7-3 and TRBJ2-1; D might be TRBD1 (6 bases). CDR1 is SGHTA and CDR2 is FQGTGA in the germline V gene. The CDR3 has 15 amino acids. With 6 bases removed from V and 9 bases from J, the gap between germline ends came to 21 bases. The CDR3 here is CASSLMAGDFIEQFF. DNA for the CDR3: TGTGCCAGCAGTCTTATGGCAGGGGATTTTATTGAGCAGTTCTTC.

The J gene is TRBJ1-1, the V gene TRBV7-8; D gene unclear. Germline loops: CDR1 SGHVS, CDR2 FQNEAQ. The length of the CDR3 is 13 residues. V lost 5 bases, J lost 3 bases, and 10 bases lay in between. The CDR3 nucleotides are TGTGCCAGCAGCCCGCCATTACACACTGAAGCTTTCTTT. It encodes CASSPPLHTEAFF.